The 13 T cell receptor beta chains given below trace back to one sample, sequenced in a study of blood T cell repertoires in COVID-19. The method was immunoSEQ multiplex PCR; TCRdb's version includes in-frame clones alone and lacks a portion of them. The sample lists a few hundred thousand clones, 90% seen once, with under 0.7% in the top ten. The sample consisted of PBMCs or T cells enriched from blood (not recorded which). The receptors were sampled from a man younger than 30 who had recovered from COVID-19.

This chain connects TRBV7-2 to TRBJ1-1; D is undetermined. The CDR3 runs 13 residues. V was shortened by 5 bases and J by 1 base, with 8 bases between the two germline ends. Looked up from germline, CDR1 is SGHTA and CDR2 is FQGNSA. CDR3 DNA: TGTGCCAGCAGCCTTCGACAGAACACTGAAGCTTTCTTT. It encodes CASSLRQNTEAFF.

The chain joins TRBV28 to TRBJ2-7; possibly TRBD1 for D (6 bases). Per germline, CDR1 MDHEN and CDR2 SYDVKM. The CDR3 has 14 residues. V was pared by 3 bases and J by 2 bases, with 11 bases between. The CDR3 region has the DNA TGTGCCAGCAGTTTGTTGGGACAAGCCTACGAGCAGTACTTC. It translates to CASSLLGQAYEQYF.

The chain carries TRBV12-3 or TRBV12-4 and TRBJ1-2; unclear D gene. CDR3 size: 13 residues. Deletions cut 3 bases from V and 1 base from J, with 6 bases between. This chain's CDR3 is CASSFAGNYGYTF. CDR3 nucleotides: TGTGCCAGCAGTTTTGCGGGTAACTATGGCTACACCTTC.

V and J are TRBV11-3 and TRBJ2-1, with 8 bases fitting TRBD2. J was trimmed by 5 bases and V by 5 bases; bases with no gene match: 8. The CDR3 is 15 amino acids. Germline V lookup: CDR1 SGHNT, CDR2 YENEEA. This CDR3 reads CASSPGLAPDNEQFF. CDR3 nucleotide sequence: TGTGCCAGCAGCCCTGGACTAGCTCCCGACAATGAGCAGTTCTTC.

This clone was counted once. The chain's CDR3 is CASSLGGSRQETQYF. Here the CDR3 DNA reads TGTGCCAGCAGCCTGGGAGGGAGTCGGCAAGAGACCCAGTACTTC. This sequence joins TRBV27 and TRBJ2-5, with 7 positions matching TRBD2. Germline V lookup: CDR1 MNHEY, CDR2 SMNVEV (reference sequence). The CDR3 contains 15 residues. The ends lost 6 bases at V and 2 bases at J; junction bases unmatched: 9.

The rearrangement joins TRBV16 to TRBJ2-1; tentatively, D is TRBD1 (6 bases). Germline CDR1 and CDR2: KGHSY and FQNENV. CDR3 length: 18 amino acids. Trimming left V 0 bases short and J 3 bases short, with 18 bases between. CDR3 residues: CASSQSTLNHRVYNEQFF. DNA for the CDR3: TGTGCCAGCAGCCAATCTACTTTAAATCACAGGGTCTACAATGAGCAGTTCTTC.

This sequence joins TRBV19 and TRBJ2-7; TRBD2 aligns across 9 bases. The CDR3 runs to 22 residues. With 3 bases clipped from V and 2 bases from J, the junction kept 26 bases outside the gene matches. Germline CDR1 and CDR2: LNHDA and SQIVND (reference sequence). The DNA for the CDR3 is TGTGCCAGTAGTATCAAGAATCGAGGGTCGGCTAGCGGGGACTTTCTTACCTACGAGCAGTACTTC. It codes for CASSIKNRGSASGDFLTYEQYF.

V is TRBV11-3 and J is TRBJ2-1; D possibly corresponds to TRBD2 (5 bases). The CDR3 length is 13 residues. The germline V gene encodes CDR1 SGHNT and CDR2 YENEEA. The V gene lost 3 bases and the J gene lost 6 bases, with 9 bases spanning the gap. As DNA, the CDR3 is TGTGCCAGCAGCTTCGGACTGACCAATGAGCAGTTCTTC. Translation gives CASSFGLTNEQFF.

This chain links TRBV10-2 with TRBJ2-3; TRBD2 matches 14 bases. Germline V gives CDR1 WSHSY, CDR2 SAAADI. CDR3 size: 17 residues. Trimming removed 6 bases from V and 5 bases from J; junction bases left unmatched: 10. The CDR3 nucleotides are TGCGCCAGCAGATGGGGACTAGCGGGAGATCGTGAAGATACGCAGTATTTT. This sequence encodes CASRWGLAGDREDTQYF.

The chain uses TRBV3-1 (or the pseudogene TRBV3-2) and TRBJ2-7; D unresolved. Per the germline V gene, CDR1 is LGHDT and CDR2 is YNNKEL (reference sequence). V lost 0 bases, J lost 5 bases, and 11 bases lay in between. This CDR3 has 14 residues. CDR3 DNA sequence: TGTGCCAGCAGCCAAGAGATAATAGTACACGAGCAGTACTTC. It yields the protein CASSQEIIVHEQYF.

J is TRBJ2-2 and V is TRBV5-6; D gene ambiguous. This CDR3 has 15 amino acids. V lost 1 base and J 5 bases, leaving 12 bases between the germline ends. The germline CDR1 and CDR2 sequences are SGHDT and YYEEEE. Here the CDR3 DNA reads TGTGCCAGCAGCTTGTATGCTAGATCGACCGGGGAGCTGTTTTTT. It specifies CASSLYARSTGELFF.

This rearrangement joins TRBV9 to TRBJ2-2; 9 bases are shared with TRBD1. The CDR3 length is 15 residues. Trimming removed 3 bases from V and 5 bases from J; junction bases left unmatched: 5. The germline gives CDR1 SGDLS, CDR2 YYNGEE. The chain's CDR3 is CASSDPGQGTGELFF. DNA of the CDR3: TGTGCCAGCAGCGATCCGGGACAGGGAACCGGGGAGCTGTTTTTT.

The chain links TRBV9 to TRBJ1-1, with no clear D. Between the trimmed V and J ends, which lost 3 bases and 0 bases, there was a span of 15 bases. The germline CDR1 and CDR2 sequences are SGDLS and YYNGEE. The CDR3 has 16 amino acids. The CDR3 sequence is CASSAVTSIMNTEAFF. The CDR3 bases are TGTGCCAGCAGCGCCGTGACAAGTATAATGAACACTGAAGCTTTCTTT.